These T cell receptor beta chains were read from a single sample in a study of OX40 agonist ivuxolimab in advanced cancers. The assay was immunoSEQ multiplex PCR, and TCRdb's table has in-frame clones only and misses some. The data show 42,000 or so clones, roughly 89% seen once. The input for sequencing was CD4+ or CD8+ T cells sorted from blood, taken in a trial of the OX40 agonist ivuxolimab. Every receptor here comes from an adult with an advanced solid tumor such as melanoma, head and neck, liver or kidney cancer. Each CDR3 is given with its conserved first and last residue. The order of the fields is D gene, V gene, clone size, J gene, CDR3 DNA, CDR3 protein. The D gene is left open where the match is weak. For some rows the clone size is stated as once, few or many, or as a class when expanded; others skip it.

.	TRBV2	.	TRBJ1-4	TGTGCCATTCCGGGGGGGAATGAAAAACTGTTTTTT	CAIPGGNEKLFF
TRBD1	TRBV6-5	.	TRBJ1-2	TGTGCCAGCAGGGGGGACAGATCTGCCCCCGGTGGCTACACCTTC	CASRGDRSAPGGYTF
.	TRBV6-6	.	TRBJ1-1	TGTGCCAGCTGCTCAGGGGATACTGAAGCTTTCTTT	CASCSGDTEAFF
.	TRBV4-2	.	TRBJ1-2	TGTGCCAGCAGCCAGGACGGAATATCTATGGGGGGCTACACCTTC	CASSQDGISMGGYTF
TRBD2	TRBV7-3	few	TRBJ2-1	TGTGCCAGCAGCTTAACGGGAAGCGGGAGGTTAAATGAGCAGTTCTTC	CASSLTGSGRLNEQFF
TRBD1	TRBV4-2	.	TRBJ2-4	TGTGCCAGCAGCCAAGTGGACAGGGGGTTAGCCAAAAACATTCAGTACTTC	CASSQVDRGLAKNIQYF
TRBD1	TRBV4-2	.	TRBJ2-5	TGTGCCAGCAGCCAAGGGACAGGGGTTATGGAGACCCAGTACTTC	CASSQGTGVMETQYF
.	TRBV19	.	TRBJ2-3	TGTGCCAGTAGTATGCGGGAACAGGGGCGCAAAGATACGCAGTATTTT	CASSMREQGRKDTQYF
.	TRBV7-6	.	TRBJ1-3	TGTGCCAGCAGCTTCGGAATCTCTGGAAACACCATATATTTT	CASSFGISGNTIYF
.	TRBV6-1	.	TRBJ1-2	TGTGCCAGCAGTGAAATGGGACATTTGTATGGCTACACCTTC	CASSEMGHLYGYTF
.	TRBV7-9	once	TRBJ1-4	TGTGCCAGCAGCTCGGAACGTAATGAAAAACTGTTTTTT	CASSSERNEKLFF
.	TRBV7-9	.	TRBJ2-7	TGTGCCAGCAGCTTATATCTGGACTCGTACGAGCAGTACTTC	CASSLYLDSYEQYF
.	TRBV7-9	.	TRBJ2-3	TGTGCCAGCAGCTCGAATCCCGGGGGTAGCACAGATACGCAGTATTTT	CASSSNPGGSTDTQYF
TRBD2	TRBV14	.	TRBJ2-7	TGTGCCAGCAGCCAGGGACTAGCGGGAGTCTACGAGCAGTACTTC	CASSQGLAGVYEQYF
TRBD2	TRBV7-9	few	TRBJ2-7	TGTGCCAGCAGCAATAGCGGGGGCACCTACGAGCAGTACTTC	CASSNSGGTYEQYF
.	TRBV7-3	.	TRBJ2-6	TGTGCCAGCAGCTTATCGGGGGTAGGGTCCCTTTCTGGGGCCAACGTCCTGACTTTC	CASSLSGVGSLSGANVLTF
TRBD2	TRBV4-1	.	TRBJ2-1	TGCGCCAGCAGCCAACCCCTGGGTAGCGGGAGATTTGAGCAGTTCTTC	CASSQPLGSGRFEQFF
.	TRBV25-1	.	TRBJ2-2	TGTGCCAGCAGACAGGGATCCGGGGAGCTGTTTTTT	CASRQGSGELFF
TRBD1	TRBV5-1	.	TRBJ2-7	TGCGCCAGCAGCTCGGGACAGGGCGCTTACGAGCAGTACTTC	CASSSGQGAYEQYF
TRBD1	TRBV5-1	.	TRBJ2-5	TGCGCCAGCAGCCCGGGACAGGGGGCGGGAGAGACCCAGTACTTC	CASSPGQGAGETQYF
TRBD2	TRBV7-2	.	TRBJ2-5	TGTGCCAGCAGCTTAGGGGGGGGGACTAGCCGTGAGACCCAGTACTTC	CASSLGGGTSRETQYF
TRBD1	TRBV29-1	.	TRBJ1-1	TGCAGCGTTGAAGATCGGACAGGGGGGAACACTGAAGCTTTCTTT	CSVEDRTGGNTEAFF
.	TRBV25-1	.	TRBJ1-6	TGTGCCAGCATCGACGGGAGCTCCTATAATTCACCCCTCCACTTT	CASIDGSSYNSPLHF
.	TRBV7-3	.	TRBJ2-5	TGTGCCAGCAGCCGAAGCGATGGGGAGACCCAGTACTTC	CASSRSDGETQYF
TRBD2	TRBV5-1	.	TRBJ2-7	TGCGCCAGCAGCCGAACCCCGGGGGGGAGCTCCTACGAGCAGTACTTC	CASSRTPGGSSYEQYF
TRBD1	TRBV10-1	.	TRBJ1-3	TGCGCCAGCAGGCTAAACCTGACAGGGGATTCTGGAAACACCATATATTTT	CASRLNLTGDSGNTIYF
.	TRBV7-3	.	TRBJ2-5	TGTGCCAGCAGCTTAGGCGGAATCCAAGAGACCCAGTACTTC	CASSLGGIQETQYF
TRBD2	TRBV4-1	.	TRBJ2-7	TGCGCCAGCAGCCAAGTTGTTAGCGGGAGTTTTAACGAGCAGTACTTC	CASSQVVSGSFNEQYF
.	TRBV7-9	.	TRBJ2-3	TGTGCCAGCAGATCGACCCTGCCTTACACAGATACGCAGTATTTT	CASRSTLPYTDTQYF
.	TRBV2	.	TRBJ1-1	TGTGCCAGCAGTGAAGGGAGGTCTGAAGCTTTCTTT	CASSEGRSEAFF
.	TRBV10-3	.	TRBJ2-3	TGTGCCATCAGTGAGTCCTCTTGGGTCCTAAGCACAGATACGCAGTATTTT	CAISESSWVLSTDTQYF
.	TRBV6-5	.	TRBJ2-5	TGTGCCAGCAGTAACCGGGACGACCAAGAGCCCCAGTACTTC	CASSNRDDQEPQYF
.	TRBV4-1	.	TRBJ2-7	TGCGCCAGCAGCCAAGGGGACCGCCACGGCGAGCAGTACTTC	CASSQGDRHGEQYF
TRBD1	TRBV19	.	TRBJ2-1	TGTGCCAGTAGTAATGACAGGGGGACATACAATGAGCAGTTCTTC	CASSNDRGTYNEQFF
TRBD1	TRBV7-9	.	TRBJ1-4	TGTGCCAGCAGCCGACAGGGTGGTGATGAAAAACTGTTTTTT	CASSRQGGDEKLFF
.	TRBV2	.	TRBJ2-3	TGTGCCAGCAGTTGGGGGATGACAGATACGCAGTATTTT	CASSWGMTDTQYF
TRBD1	TRBV7-9	.	TRBJ2-7	TGTGCCAGCAGCCGCACAGGGGGCAGTTCCTACGAGCAGTACTTC	CASSRTGGSSYEQYF
TRBD2	TRBV7-9	.	TRBJ2-5	TGTGCCAGCAGCCCTCTAGCGGGCAAGGAGAAAGAGACCCAGTACTTC	CASSPLAGKEKETQYF